Following are 25 T cell receptor beta chains from one sample sequenced in a study of control samples from healthy donors and cancer patients. TCRdb's table, derived via immunoSEQ multiplex PCR, lists solely in-frame clones and lacks some. The top ten hold 7.8% of the sample, which has approximately 110,000 clones, approximately 90% seen once. The material sequenced was blood. Source of these receptors: a woman aged 18-29 years in good health.

The chain employs TRBV5-6 and TRBJ2-3, with a tentative D call TRBD1 (6 bases). The CDR3 runs to 16 residues. V lost 2 bases and J 2 bases, leaving 15 bases between the germline ends. Germline CDR1 and CDR2: SGHDT and YYEEEE. CDR3 sequence reads: CASSFRGRVSTDTQYF. Here the CDR3 DNA reads TGTGCCAGCAGCTTCAGGGGCCGGGTCTCCACAGATACGCAGTATTTT.

J is TRBJ1-5 and V is TRBV9; perhaps TRBD1 as D (6 bases). V lost 4 bases and J lost 3, with 14 bases in between. The germline gives CDR1 SGDLS, CDR2 YYNGEE. This CDR3 has 15 amino acids. CDR3 bases: TGTGCCAGCAGCCAAGGGGGGGGAATCAATCAGCCCCAGCATTTT. Residues: CASSQGGGINQPQHF. Filled out from reference TRBV9 and TRBJ1-5, the complete variable domain reads DSGVTQTPKHLITATGQRVTLRCSPRSGDLSVYWYQQSLDQGLQFLIQYYNGEERAKGNILERFSAQQFPDLHSELNLSSLELGDSALYFCASSQGGGINQPQHFGDGTRLSIL.

The chain links TRBV12-3 or TRBV12-4 to TRBJ2-1, with 7 bases lining up with TRBD2. This CDR3 spans 12 amino acids. V was clipped by 7 bases and J by 10 bases; unmatched bases: 7. This chain's CDR3 is CASTSGTTEQFF. The DNA for the CDR3 is TGTGCCAGCACTTCCGGGACTACAGAGCAGTTCTTC.

The chain joins TRBV5-4 to TRBJ2-2; the D gene is possibly TRBD2 (5 bases). V shed 2 bases and J shed 5 bases, with 13 bases lying between them. Germline CDR1 reads SGHNT; CDR2 reads YYREEE (reference sequence). CDR3 size: 15 residues. The CDR3: CASSLGSAVTGELFF. In DNA form, the CDR3 reads TGTGCCAGCAGCTTAGGATCAGCGGTTACCGGGGAGCTGTTTTTT.

The V gene is TRBV19, the J gene TRBJ2-1; the match to TRBD1 covers 8 bases. The germline V gene has CDR1 LNHDA and CDR2 SQIVND (reference sequence). V lost 7 bases to trimming and J lost 4 bases; unmatched junction nucleotides: 6. CDR3 length equals 14 residues. The CDR3 spells CASNSQGAYNEQFF. CDR3 nucleotide sequence: TGTGCCAGTAATAGCCAGGGGGCTTACAATGAGCAGTTCTTC.

J is TRBJ2-7 and V is TRBV4-3, with D perhaps TRBD1 or TRBD2 (5 bases each). There are 14 residues in the CDR3. The ends were cut back, 1 base at V and 5 bases at J, with 12 bases in the middle. Germline CDR1 and CDR2: LGHNA and YSLEER. The CDR3 DNA sequence: TGCGCCAGCAGCCAAGCGATCGGGACGGACGAGCAGTACTTC. Protein sequence: CASSQAIGTDEQYF.

The rearrangement uses TRBV4-3 and TRBJ1-2; D is ambiguous. Trimming shortened V by 0 bases and J by 2 bases, and 13 bases separated the two germline ends. From germline, CDR1 is LGHNA and CDR2 YSLEER. This CDR3 is built from 16 residues. CDR3 sequence: CASSQDIGTRNYGYTF. In DNA form, the CDR3 reads TGCGCCAGCAGCCAAGATATAGGAACGAGGAACTATGGCTACACCTTC.

This chain links TRBV12-3 or TRBV12-4 with TRBJ2-2; D is unresolved. Trimming removed 3 bases from V and 0 bases from J, with 2 bases in between. This CDR3 has 13 residues. The CDR3 DNA reads as TGTGCCAGCAGTTTTGCGAACACCGGGGAGCTGTTTTTT. Its protein product is CASSFANTGELFF.

This rearrangement joins TRBV18 to TRBJ1-1; D unclear. The germline V gene has CDR1 KGHSH and CDR2 LQKENI. The V gene lost 1 base and the J gene lost 0 bases, with 12 bases spanning the gap. CDR3 length equals 16 residues. CDR3 protein: CASSPRSWELNTEAFF. Written as DNA, the CDR3 is TGTGCCAGCTCACCACGATCTTGGGAACTGAACACTGAAGCTTTCTTT.

This clone showed up just once. The rearrangement links TRBV15 to TRBJ2-2, with D unclear. V shed 0 bases and J shed 6 bases, with 14 bases lying between them. Per germline, CDR1 LNHNV and CDR2 YYDKDF (reference sequence). The CDR3 covers 16 residues. Written as DNA, the CDR3 is TGTGCCACCAGCAGAGAGGTTAGTAGGGCTTCCGGGGAGCTGTTTTTT. Its protein is CATSREVSRASGELFF.

The J gene is TRBJ2-5, the V gene TRBV7-3, with 10 positions matching TRBD2. The CDR3 covers 14 residues. From germline, CDR1 is SGHTA and CDR2 FQGTGA. V lost 6 bases and J lost 5; bases outside the gene matches: 6. The chain's CDR3 is CASSLAGGHETQYF. CDR3 coding DNA: TGTGCCAGCAGTTTAGCGGGGGGCCACGAGACCCAGTACTTC. The full variable domain, in which reference TRBV7-3 and TRBJ2-5 provide the parts outside the CDR3, is GAGVSQTPSNKVTEKGKYVELRCDPISGHTALYWYRQSLGQGPEFLIYFQGTGAADDSGLPNDRFFAVRPEGSVSTLKIQRTERGDSAVYLCASSLAGGHETQYFGPGTRLLVL.

CDR3 amino acids: CASSLNSGVYNEQFF. Written as DNA, the CDR3 is TGTGCCAGCAGCTTAAATTCAGGAGTCTACAATGAGCAGTTCTTC. V gene TRBV7-2 combines with J gene TRBJ2-1; D gene ambiguous. Looked up from germline, CDR1 is SGHTA and CDR2 is FQGNSA. This CDR3 contains 15 residues. V lost 2 bases and J 3 bases, leaving 11 bases between the germline ends.

V gene TRBV19 combines with J gene TRBJ2-2; 11 bases are a match to TRBD2. Germline CDR1 is LNHDA and CDR2 is SQIVND (reference sequence). The trim removed 2 bases at V and 5 bases at J, leaving 7 bases unmatched. The CDR3 has 17 amino acids. The CDR3 loop is CASSILAGGQRTGELFF. In nucleotides, the CDR3 is TGTGCCAGTAGTATACTAGCGGGAGGCCAGAGGACCGGGGAGCTGTTTTTT.

Here the CDR3 DNA reads TGTGCCAGCAGTTACGCAGTAGACACAGATACGCAGTATTTT. Translated: CASSYAVDTDTQYF. V is TRBV6-2 or TRBV6-3 and J is TRBJ2-3; unclear D gene. Germline-derived CDR1 and CDR2 are MNHEY and SVGEGT. The CDR3 has 14 amino acids. Trimming pared 2 bases from V and 2 bases from J, leaving 8 bases between.

The gene calls are TRBV12-3 or TRBV12-4 and TRBJ2-7, with no clear D. With 6 bases removed from V and 1 base from J, the gap between germline ends came to 7 bases. The CDR3 runs 12 residues. The CDR3 nucleotides are TGTGCCAGCAGCCCACGGTCCTACGAGCAGTACTTC. It encodes CASSPRSYEQYF.

This chain joins TRBV10-3 and TRBJ2-3, with TRBD2 matching over 10 bases. The CDR3 length is 12 residues. The trim removed 10 bases at V and 5 bases at J, leaving 3 bases unmatched. CDR1 ENHRY and CDR2 SYGVKD come from the germline V gene. The CDR3 loop is CATGTSEDTQYF. DNA for the CDR3: TGTGCCACCGGGACTAGCGAAGATACGCAGTATTTT.

As DNA, the CDR3 is TGTGCCAGCAGCTTAGTACCCCAGGTTAATTCACCCCTCCACTTT. It codes for CASSLVPQVNSPLHF. The gene calls are TRBV7-2 and TRBJ1-6; D not certain. V was clipped by 1 base and J by 6 bases, with 10 bases between them. This CDR3 contains 15 residues. Per germline, CDR1 SGHTA and CDR2 FQGNSA. Variable domain in full (rest from reference TRBV7-2 and TRBJ1-6): GAGVSQSPSNKVTEKGKDVELRCDPISGHTALYWYRQSLGQGLEFLIYFQGNSAPDKSGLPSDRFSAERTGGSVSTLTIQRTQQEDSAVYLCASSLVPQVNSPLHFGNGTRLTVT.

In its sample, this clone was seen a few times. The CDR3 loop is CASRNYSSSNQPQHF. The CDR3 DNA reads as TGTGCCAGCAGGAACTACTCAAGTAGCAATCAGCCCCAGCATTTT. The V call is TRBV2, the J call TRBJ1-5, with D hard to call. This CDR3 contains 15 residues. Germline assignment: CDR1 SNHLY and CDR2 FYNNEI. Trimming shortened V by 6 bases and J by 0 bases, and 12 bases separated the two germline ends.

The rearrangement joins TRBV7-9 to TRBJ2-7; D possibly corresponds to TRBD2 (5 bases). Germline V gives CDR1 SEHNR, CDR2 FQNEAQ (reference sequence). The CDR3 covers 15 residues. Trimming cost V 5 bases and J 3 bases, with 17 bases left between them. The CDR3 reads CASSGAGRRHYEQYF. The CDR3 DNA follows: TGTGCCAGCAGCGGCGCGGGCCGACGCCACTACGAGCAGTACTTC.

Comment on this clone: Compared with germline, one end of the junction differs, possibly owing to a read error. This chain links TRBV19 with TRBJ2-7, with TRBD1 matching over 9 bases. The germline V gene has CDR1 LNHDA and CDR2 SQIVND (reference sequence). The CDR3 runs to 14 residues. The CDR3 bases are TGTGCCAGTAGTATTCGGGACAGGGTCTACGAGCAGTGCTTC. Translating it yields CASSIRDRVYEQCF.

The CDR3 DNA follows: TGTGCCAGCAGTTATAAGGCCTTTGGACGGAACTATGGCTACACCTTC. Translation gives CASSYKAFGRNYGYTF. V is TRBV6-2 or TRBV6-3 and J is TRBJ1-2; D call uncertain. Germline lookup yields CDR1 MNHEY and CDR2 SVGEGT. Between the trimmed V and J ends, which lost 3 bases and 2 bases, there was a span of 16 bases. The CDR3 is 16 residues long.

This clone was counted once. This chain joins TRBV6-2 or TRBV6-3 and TRBJ1-1, with D perhaps matching TRBD1 (5 bases). Germline assignment: CDR1 MNHEY and CDR2 SVGEGT. The CDR3 contains 15 residues. V was shortened by 0 bases and J by 1 base, with 9 bases between the two germline ends. The CDR3 DNA follows: TGTGCCAGCAGTTACTCGGACACGGCGAACACTGAAGCTTTCTTT. Its translation: CASSYSDTANTEAFF.

This rearrangement joins TRBV20-1 to TRBJ1-2; 7 positions agree with TRBD1. J was trimmed by 4 bases and V by 3 bases; bases with no gene match: 11. Germline V gene sequence: CDR1 DFQATT, CDR2 SNEGSKA (reference sequence). The length of the CDR3 is 15 residues. This chain's CDR3 is CSASLGQVIGYGYTF. The CDR3 region has the DNA TGCAGTGCTAGTTTAGGACAGGTCATCGGCTATGGCTACACCTTC.

The V call is TRBV24-1, the J call TRBJ2-5; 10 positions match TRBD1. Germline V gene lookup returns CDR1 KGHDR and CDR2 SFDVKD. Trimming cost V 4 bases and J 2 bases; bases outside gene matches: 6. The CDR3 is 16 amino acids. CDR3 DNA sequence: TGTGCCACCAGTGAACCCGGGACAGGGGAGCAAGAGACCCAGTACTTC. Its protein is CATSEPGTGEQETQYF.

This clone was detected ten times or more. This sequence joins TRBV13 and TRBJ1-6; no firm D call. V was pared by 6 bases and J by 7 bases, with 13 bases between. The CDR3 is made up of 14 amino acids. Germline V gives CDR1 PRHDT, CDR2 FYEKMQ (reference sequence). The CDR3 sequence: CASRGYLINSPLHF. CDR3 coding DNA: TGTGCCAGCAGGGGTTACCTTATAAATTCACCCCTCCACTTT. The full variable domain, its missing parts supplied by reference TRBV13 and TRBJ1-6, is AAGVIQSPRHLIKEKRETATLKCYPIPRHDTVYWYQQGPGQDPQFLISFYEKMQSDKGSIPDRFSAQQFSDYHSELNMSSLELGDSALYFCASRGYLINSPLHFGNGTRLTVT.